This TCR beta chain was obtained from a study of control samples from healthy donors and cancer patients. Sequenced by immunoSEQ multiplex PCR; TCRdb stores in-frame clones only, minus some. Altogether about 130,000 clones are present, 80% to 95% being singletons, with the ten largest covering roughly 2.6%. Germline values: CDR1 SGHDT, CDR2 YYEEEE. This CDR3 region has 14 residues. V was pared by 1 base and J by 2 bases, with 7 bases between. Sequenced: blood. The receptor was derived from a man between 40 and 49 years old in good health. The chain recombines TRBV5-6 with TRBJ1-3; D gene ambiguous. The chain's CDR3 is CASSLPGAGNTIYF. CDR3 in DNA: TGTGCCAGCAGCTTGCCCGGGGCTGGAAACACCATATATTTT.